Shown below are 13 T cell receptor beta chains from a single sample sequenced in a study of cytomegalovirus exposure and HLA in healthy donors (dated by TCRdb to 2017 to 2019). The library was generated by the immunoSEQ multiplex PCR assay. A mixture of 60 forward primers for TCR Vbeta segments and 13 reverse primers for TCR Jbeta segments was used in the multiplex PCR. TCRdb obtained this table from immuneACCESS and retained in-frame rearrangements with V and J assigned. These tables miss some clones; where compared with another copy, unresolved V genes account for less than half of the shortfall, and the remainder is unexplained. The sample has 170,000 or so clones on record, about 81% of them singletons. The ten largest clones represent 2% to 2.5% of the sample. Sequencing input: PBMCs. The receptors here all came from a woman younger than 45 in good health and CMV-seronegative.

In DNA form, the CDR3 reads TGTGCCAGCAGGGTTGACAGGGGATTCTCCTACGAGCAGTACTTC. Encoded protein: CASRVDRGFSYEQYF. The chain combines TRBV28 with TRBJ2-7; 8 bases fit TRBD1. This CDR3 region has 15 residues. V gave up 6 bases and J gave up 0 bases; unmatched junction bases: 7. Germline V gene lookup returns CDR1 MDHEN and CDR2 SYDVKM.

This clone appeared a single time. V usage is TRBV29-1 and J usage is TRBJ2-1; 12 bases map to TRBD2. The CDR3 consists of 18 residues. V lost 4 bases, J lost 0 bases, and 10 bases stayed unmatched. The germline gives CDR1 SQVTM, CDR2 ANQGSEA. The CDR3 DNA sequence: TGCAGCGTTGGGGGACTAGCGGGCTGGCGCGGCTCCTACAATGAGCAGTTCTTC. Protein: CSVGGLAGWRGSYNEQFF.

The CDR3 sequence is CASGTHRGRNTGNTIYF. For the CDR3, the DNA is TGTGCCAGCGGGACACACCGGGGACGTAACACTGGAAACACCATATATTTT. This sequence joins TRBV7-9 and TRBJ1-3; TRBD1 is a possible D gene (6 bases). V was trimmed by 8 bases and J by 2 bases, leaving 22 bases between them. The V gene's germline CDR1 is SEHNR and CDR2 FQNEAQ (reference sequence). This CDR3 region has 17 residues.

The J gene is TRBJ2-3, the V gene TRBV7-2; 10 bases map to TRBD1. V was pared by 4 bases and J by 4 bases, with 2 bases of the junction left unmatched. In germline, CDR1 is SGHTA, CDR2 FQGNSA. The CDR3 totals 14 residues. The CDR3 DNA follows: TGTGCCAGCAGCTCAGGGACAGGGGCAGATACGCAGTATTTT. Encoded protein: CASSSGTGADTQYF.

The chain is built from TRBV2 and TRBJ2-2, with TRBD2 matching 12 bases. Germline V gene sequence: CDR1 SNHLY, CDR2 FYNNEI. This CDR3 is 16 amino acids long. V lost 5 bases and J lost 1; bases outside the gene matches: 2. The CDR3 loop reads CASSRTSGKNTGELFF. The CDR3 DNA follows: TGTGCCAGCAGTAGGACTAGCGGGAAGAACACCGGGGAGCTGTTTTTT.

This clone came up a few times. The chain uses TRBV11-2 and TRBJ2-1; no reliable D call. The V end was cut by 5 bases, the J end by 5 bases, with 4 bases between. This CDR3 comprises 11 residues. Germline CDR1 is SGHAT and CDR2 is FQNNGV. The CDR3 DNA is TGTGCCAGCAGCGTTAACAATGAGCAGTTCTTC. The encoded protein is CASSVNNEQFF.

The chain has TRBV6-1 and TRBJ1-2, with 7 nucleotides matching TRBD1. The length of the CDR3 is 14 residues. The germline V gene encodes CDR1 MNHNS and CDR2 SASEGT. V gave up 2 bases and J gave up 4 bases; unmatched junction bases: 4. The CDR3 DNA sequence: TGTGCCAGCAGTGAATGGGACAGCTCCTATGGCTACACCTTC. Its protein is CASSEWDSSYGYTF.

The count of this clone is one. An end of the junction does not agree with germline; a read error may underlie this. The chain employs TRBV7-9 and TRBJ2-3, with 7 bases matching TRBD1. The CDR3 loop spans 16 amino acids. The V gene's germline CDR1 is SEHNR and CDR2 FQNEAQ (reference sequence). In DNA form, the CDR3 reads TGTTCCAGCAGCTCCGCCCGACAGGGTCGCACAGATACGCAGTATTTT. Translating it yields CSSSSARQGRTDTQYF.

This clone was recorded a few times. CDR3 in DNA: TGCGCCAGCAGTGGGGCGATACTCACCGGGGAGCTGTTTTTT. Translating it yields CASSGAILTGELFF. The V call is TRBV10-1, the J call TRBJ2-2; D is uncertain. The germline V gene has CDR1 WNHNN and CDR2 SYGVQD (reference sequence). The CDR3 covers 14 residues. V was cut by 4 bases and J by 4 bases, with 10 bases left in between.

CDR3: CASSPGNYNEQFF. As DNA, the CDR3 is TGCGCCAGCAGCCCCGGGAATTACAATGAGCAGTTCTTC. The chain joins TRBV5-1 to TRBJ2-1, with D possibly matching TRBD2 (5 bases). Between the trimmed V and J ends, which lost 4 bases and 4 bases, there was a span of 9 bases. The CDR3 loop spans 13 amino acids. Germline lookup yields CDR1 SGHRS and CDR2 YFSETQ.

V and J are TRBV9 and TRBJ1-2; unclear D gene. This CDR3 is built from 14 residues. V lost 4 bases to trimming and J lost 7 bases, with 17 bases between them. Germline lookup yields CDR1 SGDLS and CDR2 YYNGEE. In DNA form, the CDR3 reads TGTGCCAGCAGCCACCGGTCCGGACTTCCTGGCTACACCTTC. Its protein is CASSHRSGLPGYTF.

CDR3 DNA sequence: TGTGCCAGCAGTTTCGGGGTTCTCCGAAATGAGCAGTTCTTC. Translation: CASSFGVLRNEQFF. The chain links TRBV27 to TRBJ2-1; the D gene is possibly TRBD2 (5 bases). Looked up from germline, CDR1 is MNHEY and CDR2 is SMNVEV (reference sequence). The CDR3 is made up of 14 amino acids. V was shortened by 3 bases and J by 7 bases, with 13 bases between the two germline ends.

This sequence joins TRBV10-3 and TRBJ2-7, with 7 bases lining up with TRBD2. Germline assignment: CDR1 ENHRY and CDR2 SYGVKD. V lost 4 bases to trimming and J lost 3 bases; unmatched junction nucleotides: 9. CDR3 length equals 15 residues. CDR3 DNA: TGTGCCATCAGTGGTGGGGGAGGGTCGAGCTACGAGCAGTACTTC. This gives the protein CAISGGGGSSYEQYF.